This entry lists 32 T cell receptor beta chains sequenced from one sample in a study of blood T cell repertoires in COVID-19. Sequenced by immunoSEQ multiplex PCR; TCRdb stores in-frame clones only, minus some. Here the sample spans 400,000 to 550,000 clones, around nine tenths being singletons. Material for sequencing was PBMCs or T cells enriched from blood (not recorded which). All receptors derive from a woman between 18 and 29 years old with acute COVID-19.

CDR3: CASSVESFRGLAGNEQFF. CDR3 nucleotide sequence: TGTGCCAGCAGCGTAGAAAGTTTCAGGGGACTAGCGGGCAATGAGCAGTTCTTC. The rearrangement links TRBV9 to TRBJ2-1, with 12 bases that match TRBD2. The germline V gene has CDR1 SGDLS and CDR2 YYNGEE. The junction had 10 bases not matched to a gene; V was cut back by 0 bases and J by 6 bases. The CDR3 covers 18 residues.

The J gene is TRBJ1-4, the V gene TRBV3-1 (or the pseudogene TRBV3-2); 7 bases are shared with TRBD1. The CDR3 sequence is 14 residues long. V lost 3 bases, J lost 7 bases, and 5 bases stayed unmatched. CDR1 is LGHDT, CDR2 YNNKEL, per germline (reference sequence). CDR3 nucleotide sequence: TGTGCCAGCAGCCAGACAGGGACGAGTGAAAAACTGTTTTTT. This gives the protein CASSQTGTSEKLFF.

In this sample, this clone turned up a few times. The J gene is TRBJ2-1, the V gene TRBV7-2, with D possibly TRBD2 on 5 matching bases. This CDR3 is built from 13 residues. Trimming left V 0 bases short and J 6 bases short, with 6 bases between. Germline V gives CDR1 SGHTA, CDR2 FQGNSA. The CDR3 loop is CASSLAGVNEQFF. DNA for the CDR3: TGTGCCAGCAGCTTAGCGGGAGTCAATGAGCAGTTCTTC.

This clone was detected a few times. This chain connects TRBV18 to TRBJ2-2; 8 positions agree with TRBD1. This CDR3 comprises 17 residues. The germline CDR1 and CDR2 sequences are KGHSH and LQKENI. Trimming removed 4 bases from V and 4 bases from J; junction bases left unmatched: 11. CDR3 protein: CASSLDRGRGFTGELFF. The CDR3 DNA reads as TGTGCCAGCTCACTCGACAGGGGCCGTGGGTTCACCGGGGAGCTGTTTTTT.

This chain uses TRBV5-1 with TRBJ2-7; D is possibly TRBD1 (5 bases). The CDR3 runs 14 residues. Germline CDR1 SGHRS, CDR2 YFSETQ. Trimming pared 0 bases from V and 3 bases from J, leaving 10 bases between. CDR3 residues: CASSLGGADYEQYF. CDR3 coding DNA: TGCGCCAGCAGCTTGGGGGGCGCCGACTACGAGCAGTACTTC.

CDR3 loop: CASSEWGGETQYF. The CDR3 region has the DNA TGTGCCAGCAGTGAATGGGGGGGGGAGACCCAGTACTTC. The chain couples TRBV6-1 to TRBJ2-5; 7 bases are shared with TRBD2. Per germline, CDR1 MNHNS and CDR2 SASEGT. Trimming took 2 bases from V and 5 from J; bases not matched to a gene: 2. The CDR3 runs to 13 residues.

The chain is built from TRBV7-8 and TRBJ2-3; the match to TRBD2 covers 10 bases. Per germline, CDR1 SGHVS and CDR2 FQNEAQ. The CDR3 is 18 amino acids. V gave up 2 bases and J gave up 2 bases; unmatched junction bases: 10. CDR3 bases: TGTGCCAGCAGCTTACCGAATTGGACTAGCGGAAACACAGATACGCAGTATTTT. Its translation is CASSLPNWTSGNTDTQYF.

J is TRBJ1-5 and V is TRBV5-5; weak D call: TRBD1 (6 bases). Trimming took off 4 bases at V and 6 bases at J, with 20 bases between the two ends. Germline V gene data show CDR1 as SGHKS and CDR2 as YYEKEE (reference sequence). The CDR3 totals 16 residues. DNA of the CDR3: TGTGCCAGCAGCACTACACAGGGAGCTGGGAGTCAGCCCCAGCATTTT. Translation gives CASSTTQGAGSQPQHF.

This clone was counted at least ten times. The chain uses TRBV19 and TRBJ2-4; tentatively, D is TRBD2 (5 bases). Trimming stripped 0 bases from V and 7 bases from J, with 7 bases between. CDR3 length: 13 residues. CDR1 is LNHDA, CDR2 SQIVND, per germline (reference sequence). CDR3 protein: CASSIDDYNIQYF. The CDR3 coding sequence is TGTGCCAGTAGTATAGACGACTATAACATTCAGTACTTC.

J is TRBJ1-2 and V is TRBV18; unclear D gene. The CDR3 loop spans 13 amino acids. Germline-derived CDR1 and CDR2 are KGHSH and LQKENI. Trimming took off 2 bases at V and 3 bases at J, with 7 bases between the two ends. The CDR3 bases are TGTGCCAGCTCACCAATAACAGACTATGGCTACACCTTC. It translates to CASSPITDYGYTF.

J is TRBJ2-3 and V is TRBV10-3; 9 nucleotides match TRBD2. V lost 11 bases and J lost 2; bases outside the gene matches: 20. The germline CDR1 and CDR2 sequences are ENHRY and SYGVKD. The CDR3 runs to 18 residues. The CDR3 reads CAAQPKVLVAGDTDTQYF. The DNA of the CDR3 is TGTGCCGCCCAGCCCAAGGTCCTTGTAGCGGGGGACACAGATACGCAGTATTTT.

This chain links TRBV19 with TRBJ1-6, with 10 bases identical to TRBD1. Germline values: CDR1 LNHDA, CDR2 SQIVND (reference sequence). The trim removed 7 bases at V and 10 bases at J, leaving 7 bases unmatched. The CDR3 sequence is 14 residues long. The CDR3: CASTPGQGLSPLHF. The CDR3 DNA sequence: TGTGCCAGTACCCCGGGACAGGGGTTGTCACCCCTCCACTTT.

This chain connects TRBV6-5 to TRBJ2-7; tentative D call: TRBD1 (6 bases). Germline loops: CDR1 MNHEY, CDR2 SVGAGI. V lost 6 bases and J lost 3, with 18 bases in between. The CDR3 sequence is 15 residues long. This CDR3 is CASSYRAGTNYEQYF. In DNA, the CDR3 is TGTGCCAGCAGCTACCGGGCTGGGACAAACTACGAGCAGTACTTC.

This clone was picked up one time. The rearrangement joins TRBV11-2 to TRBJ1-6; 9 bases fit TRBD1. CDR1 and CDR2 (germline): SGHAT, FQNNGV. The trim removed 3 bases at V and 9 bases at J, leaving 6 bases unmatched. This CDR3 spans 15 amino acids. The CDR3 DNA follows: TGTGCCAGCAGCTTCTCCACAGGGGGCAGTTCACCCCTCCACTTT. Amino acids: CASSFSTGGSSPLHF.

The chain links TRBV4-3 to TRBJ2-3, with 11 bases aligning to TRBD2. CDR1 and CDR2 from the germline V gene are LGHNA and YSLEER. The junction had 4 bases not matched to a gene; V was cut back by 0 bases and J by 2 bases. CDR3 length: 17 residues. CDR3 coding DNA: TGCGCCAGCAGCCAAGATCTTAGCGGGAGGGCCACAGATACGCAGTATTTT. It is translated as CASSQDLSGRATDTQYF.

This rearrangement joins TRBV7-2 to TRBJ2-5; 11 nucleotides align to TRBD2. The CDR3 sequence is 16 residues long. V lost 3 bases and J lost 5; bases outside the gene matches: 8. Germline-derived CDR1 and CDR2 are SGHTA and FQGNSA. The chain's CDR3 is CASSFSGRAEGETQYF. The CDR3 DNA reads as TGTGCCAGCAGCTTTAGCGGGAGGGCCGAGGGGGAGACCCAGTACTTC.

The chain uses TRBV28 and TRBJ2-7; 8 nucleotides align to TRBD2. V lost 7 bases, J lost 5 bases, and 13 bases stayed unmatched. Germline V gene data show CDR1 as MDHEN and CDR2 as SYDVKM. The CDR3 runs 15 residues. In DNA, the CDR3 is TGTGCCAGCACCGAGACTAGCGTGAATCTGGACGAGCAGTACTTC. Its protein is CASTETSVNLDEQYF.

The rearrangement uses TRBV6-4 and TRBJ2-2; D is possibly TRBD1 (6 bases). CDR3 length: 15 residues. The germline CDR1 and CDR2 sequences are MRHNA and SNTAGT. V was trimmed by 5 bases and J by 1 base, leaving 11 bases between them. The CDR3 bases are TGTGCCAGCAGTCCCGGGACACAGAACACCGGGGAGCTGTTTTTT. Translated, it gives CASSPGTQNTGELFF.

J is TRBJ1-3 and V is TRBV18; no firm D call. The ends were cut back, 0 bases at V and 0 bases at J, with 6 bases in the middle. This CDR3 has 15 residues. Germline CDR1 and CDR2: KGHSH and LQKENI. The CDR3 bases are TGTGCCAGCTCACCACCGCGGGGCTCTGGAAACACCATATATTTT. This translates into CASSPPRGSGNTIYF.

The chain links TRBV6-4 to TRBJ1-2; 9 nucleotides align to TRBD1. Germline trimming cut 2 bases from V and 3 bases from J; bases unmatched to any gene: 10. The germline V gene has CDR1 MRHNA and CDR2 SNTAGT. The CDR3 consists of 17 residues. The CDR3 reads CASSDPRQGVYDYGYTF. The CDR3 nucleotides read TGTGCCAGCAGTGACCCGCGACAGGGGGTGTATGACTATGGCTACACCTTC.

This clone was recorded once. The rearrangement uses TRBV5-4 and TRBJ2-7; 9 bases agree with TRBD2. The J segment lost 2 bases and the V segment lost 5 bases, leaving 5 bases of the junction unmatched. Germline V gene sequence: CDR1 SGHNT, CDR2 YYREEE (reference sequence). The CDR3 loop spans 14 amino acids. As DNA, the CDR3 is TGTGCCAGCAGGGAGCGGGAGGCGACCTACGAGCAGTACTTC. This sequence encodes CASREREATYEQYF.

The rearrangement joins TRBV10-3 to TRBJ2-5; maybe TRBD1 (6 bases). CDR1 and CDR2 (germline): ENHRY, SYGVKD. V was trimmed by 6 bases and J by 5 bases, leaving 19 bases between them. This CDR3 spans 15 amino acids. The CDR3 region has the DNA TGTGCCATCAGAGAGGGGGAAGGGGATCGGGAGACCCAGTACTTC. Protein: CAIREGEGDRETQYF.

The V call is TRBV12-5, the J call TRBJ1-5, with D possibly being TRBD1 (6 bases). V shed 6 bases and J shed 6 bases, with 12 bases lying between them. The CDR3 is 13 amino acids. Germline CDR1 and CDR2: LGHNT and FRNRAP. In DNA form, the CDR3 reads TGTGCTAGTGGCAAACAGGGTCCTCAGCCCCAGCATTTT. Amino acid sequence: CASGKQGPQPQHF. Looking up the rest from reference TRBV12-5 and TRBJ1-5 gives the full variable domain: DARVTQTPRHKVTEMGQEVTMRCQPILGHNTVFWYRQTMMQGLELLAYFRNRAPLDDSGMPKDRFSAEMPDATLATLKIQPSEPRDSAVYFCASGKQGPQPQHFGDGTRLSIL.

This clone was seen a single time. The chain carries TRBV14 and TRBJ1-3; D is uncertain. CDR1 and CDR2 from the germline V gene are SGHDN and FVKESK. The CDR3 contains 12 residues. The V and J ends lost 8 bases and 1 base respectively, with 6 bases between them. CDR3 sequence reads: CASDMSGNTIYF. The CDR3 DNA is TGTGCCAGCGACATGTCTGGAAACACCATATATTTT.

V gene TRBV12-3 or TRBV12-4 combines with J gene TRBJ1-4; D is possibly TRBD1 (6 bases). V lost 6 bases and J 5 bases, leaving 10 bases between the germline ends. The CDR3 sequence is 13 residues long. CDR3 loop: CASRPTGNEKLFF. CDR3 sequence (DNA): TGTGCCAGCAGACCCACAGGGAATGAAAAACTGTTTTTT.

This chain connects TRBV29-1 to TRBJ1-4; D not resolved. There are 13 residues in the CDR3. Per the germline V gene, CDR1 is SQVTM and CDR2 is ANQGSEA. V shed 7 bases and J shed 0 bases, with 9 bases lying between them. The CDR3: CSAVVPTNEKLFF. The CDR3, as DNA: TGCAGCGCAGTAGTCCCAACTAATGAAAAACTGTTTTTT.

CDR3 sequence (DNA): TGTGCCAGCAACTCGGGTCGGGTGAACAATGAGCAGTTCTTC. Encoded protein: CASNSGRVNNEQFF. The V and J genes are TRBV28 and TRBJ2-1; D gene unclear. The germline V gene encodes CDR1 MDHEN and CDR2 SYDVKM. The CDR3 is 14 amino acids. The V end lost 7 bases, the J end lost 5 bases, and 15 bases lay between the germline ends.

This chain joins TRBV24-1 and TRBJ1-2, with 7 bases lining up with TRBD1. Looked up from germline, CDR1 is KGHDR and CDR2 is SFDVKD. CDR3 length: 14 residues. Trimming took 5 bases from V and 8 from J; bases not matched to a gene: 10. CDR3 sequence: CATSGGHRGTGYTF. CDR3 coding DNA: TGTGCCACCAGTGGAGGCCACAGGGGTACGGGCTACACCTTC.

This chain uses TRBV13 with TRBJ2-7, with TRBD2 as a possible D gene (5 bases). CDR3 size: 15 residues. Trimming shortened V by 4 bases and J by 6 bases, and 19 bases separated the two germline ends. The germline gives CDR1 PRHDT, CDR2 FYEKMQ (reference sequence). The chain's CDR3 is CASSSEGVVPLEQYF. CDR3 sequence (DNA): TGTGCCAGCAGCTCTGAGGGAGTTGTTCCCCTCGAGCAGTACTTC.

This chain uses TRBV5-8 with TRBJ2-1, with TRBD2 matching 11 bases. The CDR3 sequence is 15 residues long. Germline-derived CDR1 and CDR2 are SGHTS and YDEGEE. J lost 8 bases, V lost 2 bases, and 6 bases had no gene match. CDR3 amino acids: CASSFSGGAVDEQFF. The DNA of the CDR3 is TGTGCCAGCAGCTTTAGCGGGGGGGCCGTAGATGAGCAGTTCTTC. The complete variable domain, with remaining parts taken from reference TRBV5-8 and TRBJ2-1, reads EAGVTQSPTHLIKTRGQQATLRCSPISGHTSVYWYQQALGLGLQFLLWYDEGEERNRGNFPPRFSGRQFPNYSSELNVNALELEDSALYLCASSFSGGAVDEQFFGPGTRLTVL.

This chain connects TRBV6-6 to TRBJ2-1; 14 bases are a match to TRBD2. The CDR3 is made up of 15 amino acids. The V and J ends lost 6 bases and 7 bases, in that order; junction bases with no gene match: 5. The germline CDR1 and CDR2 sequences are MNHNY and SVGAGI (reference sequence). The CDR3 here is CASSRGLAGGNEQFF. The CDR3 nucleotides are TGTGCCAGCAGCCGAGGACTAGCGGGAGGTAATGAGCAGTTCTTC.

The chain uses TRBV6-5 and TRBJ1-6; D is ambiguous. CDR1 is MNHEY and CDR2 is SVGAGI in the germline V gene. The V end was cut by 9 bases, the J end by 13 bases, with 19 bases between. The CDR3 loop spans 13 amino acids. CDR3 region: CASAKDRREPLHF. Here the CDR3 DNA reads TGTGCCAGTGCCAAGGATAGGAGGGAGCCCCTCCACTTT.